This T cell receptor beta chain originates from a study of blood T cell repertoires in COVID-19 (TCRdb year 2020). A note on the overall study: Samples from collaborators originated in the United States, Italy and Spain and spanned both the acute and convalescent phases of COVID-19. Sample metadata almost always included a de-identified subject ID, COVID-19 status, age in years and sex. The dataset comprised deeply sampled blood TCRbeta repertoires from subjects exposed to, actively infected with, or recovered from COVID-19. The repertoires were released in a freely available public database intended as a resource for research on the immune response to SARS-CoV-2. Samples were obtained from the ongoing ImmuneRACE study (first 160 participants) and from 1,000 to 1,500 subjects provided by 6 global collaborators. HLA class I and class II types, where available, came from metadata supplied by the sample provider rather than from assay-based typing. The material from the prospective study consisted of cDNA or gDNA derived from T cells, B-cell-depleted T cells, or PBMCs.

From the cysteine through the phenylalanine, the CDR3 covers 13 amino acids. This entry keeps only the CDR3 DNA: 39 bases, framed from base 1. According to the germline V gene, CDR1 reads ENHRY and CDR2 reads SYGVKD. Cut back by 0 bases and 6 bases, the V and J ends lie 9 bases apart. The paper's findings and limits, for the study overall: The quantity of clinical and demographic metadata differed by source and by participant and was supplied without curation.

Details on this clone: Its antigen remains undetermined. Per-base qualities were not stored, and no clone one base away is much larger.

In Seattle, one collaborating source enrolled patients while the infection was active and tracked those patients longitudinally over the course of disease. The collaborating institutions used their own protocols to collect whole blood in K2EDTA tubes. For TCRbeta analysis, collaborators shipped samples in one of three forms: frozen whole blood, isolated PBMCs, or DNA extracted from either of those sample types. TCRbeta CDR3 regions were amplified from genomic DNA by means of the immunoSEQ Assay, a bias-controlled multiplex PCR. As for the original processing: Within the assay, amplification of reference gene primers was used to estimate how many nucleated cells each sample contained. To quantify the absolute abundance of each unique TCRbeta CDR3 rearrangement, sequence reads were collapsed and filtered. Productive Simpson clonality was computed per sample as the square root of Simpson's diversity index over productive rearrangements. Drawn from immuneACCESS, this table holds only the in-frame rearrangements with V and J called that TCRdb kept. Clones are partly lost; checked studies trace under half to an unresolved V gene and leave the rest unexplained. The V and J calls and clone size come from that table; D and trimming were worked out from the DNA. This sample has about 170,000 clones in its table, and approximately 86% of those were observed once. The top ten clonotypes cover approximately 0.5% of the sample.

The chain is assembled from TRBV10-3 and TRBJ2-7; the D gene is perhaps TRBD1, from 6 matching bases. The origin of this receptor is a man aged 55-75 years with COVID-19, enrolled during active disease. Source material: peripheral blood. The DNA sequence is as follows: TGTGCCATCAGTGAGTCTGGGGGCGGCGAGCAGTACTTC. Its protein is CAISESGGGEQYF.